This T cell receptor (beta chain) was observed in a study of Tregs in tolerant kidney transplant recipients. Study-level points and caveats: No direct test of biological reproducibility was done here. Tregs expanded with activated donor B cells seemed most donor-specific.

As regards this clone: The target antigen is unknown.

Unstimulated Tregs (CD4+CD25+CD127-) and CD4+CD25- non-Tregs were sorted from PBMCs. Regulatory T cells were sorted from thawed PBMCs rested overnight at 37°C with around 190 IU/ml IL-2. Clones were read by immunoSEQ multiplex PCR, and TCRdb kept only the in-frame ones, dropping some. The table includes about 18,000 clones, about four fifths detected once. The CDR3 is 14 amino acids. The germline V gene encodes CDR1 KGHSH and CDR2 LQKENI. V gave up 4 bases and J gave up 3 bases, with 10 bases separating them. The sample comprised Tregs from blood. This TCR came from a human donor in good health. The J gene is TRBJ1-5, the V gene TRBV18; D might be TRBD1 (6 bases). The CDR3 nucleotides read TGTGCCAGCTCACAAGACAGGAACAATCAGCCCCAGCATTTT. It encodes CASSQDRNNQPQHF. Based on the CDR3 plus reference TRBV18 and TRBJ1-5, the full variable domain is NAGVMQNPRHLVRRRGQEARLRCSPMKGHSHVYWYRQLPEEGLKFMVYLQKENIIDESGMPKERFSAEFPKEGPSILRIQQVVRGDSAAYFCASSQDRNNQPQHFGDGTRLSIL.